This T cell receptor (beta chain) was sequenced for a study of tumor and adjacent non-tumor tissue in lung cancer. TCRbeta libraries were built with three rounds of nested PCR, modified from ARM-PCR. In TCRdb, the multiplex PCR reads were re-called with MiXCR into one record per CDR3 protein. Of 120,000 or so distinct CDR3 sequences listed, approximately 66% are singletons. Germline V gene lookup returns CDR1 WSHSY and CDR2 SAAADI. This CDR3 region has 17 residues. Notes on this clonotype: One junction end disagrees with the germline gene, perhaps due to a read error.

RNA was extracted from bulk tissue without any cell sorting. This rearrangement joins TRBV10-2 to TRBJ2-7; 12 bases agree with TRBD2. The sequence came from a man aged 25-40 years with non-small cell lung cancer. Sequencing was done on a sample of lung tumor tissue. CDR3 protein: CASSETASGGVSYGQYF. The CDR3 coding sequence is TGCGCCAGCAGTGAAACGGCTAGCGGGGGGGTCTCTTACGGGCAGTACTTC.